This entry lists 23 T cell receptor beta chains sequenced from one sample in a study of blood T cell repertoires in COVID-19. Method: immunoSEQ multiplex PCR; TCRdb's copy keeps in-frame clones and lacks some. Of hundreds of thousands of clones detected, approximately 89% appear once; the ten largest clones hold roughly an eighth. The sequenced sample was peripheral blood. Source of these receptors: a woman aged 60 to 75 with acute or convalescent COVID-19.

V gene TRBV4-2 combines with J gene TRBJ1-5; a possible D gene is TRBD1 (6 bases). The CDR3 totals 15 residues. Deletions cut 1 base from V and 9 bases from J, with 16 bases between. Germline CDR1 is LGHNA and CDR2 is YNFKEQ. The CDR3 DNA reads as TGTGCCAGCAGCCAAGTTGACCGGGAACAGGGGCCCCAGCATTTT. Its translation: CASSQVDREQGPQHF.

CDR3 coding DNA: TGTGCCAGCAGCCTTCAGGGGGCAGCAGGGCAGCCCCAGCATTTT. Amino acids: CASSLQGAAGQPQHF. The rearrangement links TRBV6-2 or TRBV6-3 to TRBJ1-5; 8 positions match TRBD1. Germline trimming cut 6 bases from V and 7 bases from J; bases unmatched to any gene: 11. Germline CDR1 is MNHEY and CDR2 is SVGEGT. There are 15 residues in the CDR3.

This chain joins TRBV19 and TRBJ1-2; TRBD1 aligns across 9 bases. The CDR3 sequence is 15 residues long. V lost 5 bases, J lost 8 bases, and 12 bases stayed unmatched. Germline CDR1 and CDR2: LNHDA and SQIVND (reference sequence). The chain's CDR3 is CASSRRDREEIGYTF. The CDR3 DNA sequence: TGTGCCAGTAGTCGCCGGGACAGGGAGGAGATCGGCTACACCTTC.

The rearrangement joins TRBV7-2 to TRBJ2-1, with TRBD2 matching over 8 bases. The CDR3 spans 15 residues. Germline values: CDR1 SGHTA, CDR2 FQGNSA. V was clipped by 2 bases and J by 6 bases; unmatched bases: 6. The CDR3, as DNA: TGTGCCAGCAGCTTATCACGGGGGGGTGTCAATGAGCAGTTCTTC. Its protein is CASSLSRGGVNEQFF.

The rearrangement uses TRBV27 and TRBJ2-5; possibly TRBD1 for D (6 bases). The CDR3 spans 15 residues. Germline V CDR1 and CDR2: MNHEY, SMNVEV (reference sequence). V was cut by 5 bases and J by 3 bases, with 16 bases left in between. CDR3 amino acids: CASSTRTADKETQYF. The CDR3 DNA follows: TGTGCCAGCAGTACACGGACAGCCGACAAAGAGACCCAGTACTTC.

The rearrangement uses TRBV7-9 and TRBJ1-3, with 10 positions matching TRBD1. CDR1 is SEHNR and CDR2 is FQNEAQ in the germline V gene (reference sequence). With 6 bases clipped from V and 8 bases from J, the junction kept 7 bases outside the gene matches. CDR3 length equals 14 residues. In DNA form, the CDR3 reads TGTGCCAGCAGGTCGGGACAGGGGAACGACACCATATATTTT. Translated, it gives CASRSGQGNDTIYF.

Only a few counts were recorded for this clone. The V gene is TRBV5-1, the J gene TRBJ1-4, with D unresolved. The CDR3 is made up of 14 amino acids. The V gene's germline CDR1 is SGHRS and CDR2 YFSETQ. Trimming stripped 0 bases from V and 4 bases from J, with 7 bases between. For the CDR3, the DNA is TGCGCCAGCAGCTTGGACGGGATTAATGAAAAACTGTTTTTT. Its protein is CASSLDGINEKLFF.

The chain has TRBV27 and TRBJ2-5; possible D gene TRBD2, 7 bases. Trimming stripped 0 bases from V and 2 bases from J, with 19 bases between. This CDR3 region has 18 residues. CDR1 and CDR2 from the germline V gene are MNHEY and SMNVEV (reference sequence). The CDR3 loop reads CASSLSRRTGRAQETQYF. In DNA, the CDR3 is TGTGCCAGCAGTTTATCACGTCGAACAGGGAGGGCGCAAGAGACCCAGTACTTC.

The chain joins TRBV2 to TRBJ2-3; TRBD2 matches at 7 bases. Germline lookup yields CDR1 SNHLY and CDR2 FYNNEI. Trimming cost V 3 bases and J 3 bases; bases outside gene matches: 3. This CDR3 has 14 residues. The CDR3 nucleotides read TGTGCCAGCAGTGACAAGCGGGGAACAGATACGCAGTATTTT. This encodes CASSDKRGTDTQYF.

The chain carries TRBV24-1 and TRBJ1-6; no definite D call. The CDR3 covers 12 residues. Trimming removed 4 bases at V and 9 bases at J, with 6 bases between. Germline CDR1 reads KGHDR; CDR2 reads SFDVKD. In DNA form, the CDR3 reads TGTGCCACCAGTGACGACATTTCACCCCTCCACTTT. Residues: CATSDDISPLHF.

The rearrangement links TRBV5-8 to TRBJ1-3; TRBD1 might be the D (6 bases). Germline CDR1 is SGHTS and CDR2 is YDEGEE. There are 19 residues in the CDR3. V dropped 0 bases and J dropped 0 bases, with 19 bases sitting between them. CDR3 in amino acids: CASSLGGHIPVLSGNTIYF. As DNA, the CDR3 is TGTGCCAGCAGCTTGGGGGGACATATTCCCGTCCTCTCTGGAAACACCATATATTTT.

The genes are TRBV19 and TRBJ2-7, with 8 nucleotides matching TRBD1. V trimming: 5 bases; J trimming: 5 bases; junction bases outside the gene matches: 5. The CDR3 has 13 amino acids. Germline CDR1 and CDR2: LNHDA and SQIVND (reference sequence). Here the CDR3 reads CASSSRGLDEQYF. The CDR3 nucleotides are TGTGCCAGTAGTTCCAGGGGGCTGGACGAGCAGTACTTC.

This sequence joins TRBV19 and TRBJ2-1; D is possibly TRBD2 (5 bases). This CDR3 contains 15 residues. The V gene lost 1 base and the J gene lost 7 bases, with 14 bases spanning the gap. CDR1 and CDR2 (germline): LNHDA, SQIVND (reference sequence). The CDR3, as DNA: TGTGCCAGTAGTATAGGCGGACTCCGAACTAATGAGCAGTTCTTC. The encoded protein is CASSIGGLRTNEQFF.

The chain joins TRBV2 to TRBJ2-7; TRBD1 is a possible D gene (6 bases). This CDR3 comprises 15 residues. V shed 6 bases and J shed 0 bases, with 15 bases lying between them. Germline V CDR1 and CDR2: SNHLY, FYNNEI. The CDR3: CASRNGTFNSYEQYF. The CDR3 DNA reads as TGTGCCAGCAGGAACGGGACATTTAACTCCTACGAGCAGTACTTC.

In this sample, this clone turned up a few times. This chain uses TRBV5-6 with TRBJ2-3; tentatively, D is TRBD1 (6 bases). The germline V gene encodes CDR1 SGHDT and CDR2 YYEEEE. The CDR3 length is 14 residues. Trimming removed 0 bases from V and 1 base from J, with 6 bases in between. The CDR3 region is CASSLDRGTDTQYF. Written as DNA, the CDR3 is TGTGCCAGCAGCTTGGACAGGGGCACAGATACGCAGTATTTT.

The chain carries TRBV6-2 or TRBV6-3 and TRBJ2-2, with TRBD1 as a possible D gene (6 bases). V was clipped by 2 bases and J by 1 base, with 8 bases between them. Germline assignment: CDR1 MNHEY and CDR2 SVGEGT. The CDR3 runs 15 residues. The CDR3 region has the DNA TGTGCCAGCAGTTACGGGGGCGGGAACACCGGGGAGCTGTTTTTT. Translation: CASSYGGGNTGELFF.

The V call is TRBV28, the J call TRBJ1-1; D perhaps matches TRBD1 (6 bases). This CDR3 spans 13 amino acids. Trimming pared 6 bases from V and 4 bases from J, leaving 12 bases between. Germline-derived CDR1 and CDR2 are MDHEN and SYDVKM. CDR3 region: CASRQQGRTEAFF. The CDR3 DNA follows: TGTGCCAGCAGGCAACAGGGTCGCACTGAAGCTTTCTTT.

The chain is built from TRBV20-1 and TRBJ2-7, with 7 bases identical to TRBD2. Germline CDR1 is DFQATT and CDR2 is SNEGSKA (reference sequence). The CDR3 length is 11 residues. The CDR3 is CGIAGTYEQYF. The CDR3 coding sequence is TGCGGGATAGCGGGTACCTACGAGCAGTACTTC.

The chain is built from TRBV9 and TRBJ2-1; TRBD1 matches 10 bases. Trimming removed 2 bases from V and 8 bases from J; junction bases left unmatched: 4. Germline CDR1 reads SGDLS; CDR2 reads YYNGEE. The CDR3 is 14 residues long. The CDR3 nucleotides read TGTGCCAGCAGCGTGGGACAGGGGCTGGATGAGCAGTTCTTC. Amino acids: CASSVGQGLDEQFF.

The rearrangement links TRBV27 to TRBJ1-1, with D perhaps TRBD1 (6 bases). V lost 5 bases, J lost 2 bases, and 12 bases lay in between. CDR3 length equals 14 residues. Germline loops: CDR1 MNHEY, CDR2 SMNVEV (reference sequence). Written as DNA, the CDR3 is TGTGCCAGCAGTCTATGGGGGGGCAACACTGAAGCTTTCTTT. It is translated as CASSLWGGNTEAFF.

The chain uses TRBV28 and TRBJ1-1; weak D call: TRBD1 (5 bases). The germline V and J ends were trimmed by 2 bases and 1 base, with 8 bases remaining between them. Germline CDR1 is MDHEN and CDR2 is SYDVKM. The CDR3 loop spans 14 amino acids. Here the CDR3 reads CASSLRQGNTEAFF. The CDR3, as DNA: TGTGCCAGCAGTTTAAGGCAGGGGAACACTGAAGCTTTCTTT.

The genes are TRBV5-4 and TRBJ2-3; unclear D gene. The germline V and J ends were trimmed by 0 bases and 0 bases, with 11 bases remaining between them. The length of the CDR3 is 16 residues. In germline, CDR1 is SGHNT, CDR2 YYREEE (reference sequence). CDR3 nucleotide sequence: TGTGCCAGCAGCTTGGGCGACGGCGGTAGCACAGATACGCAGTATTTT. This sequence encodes CASSLGDGGSTDTQYF.

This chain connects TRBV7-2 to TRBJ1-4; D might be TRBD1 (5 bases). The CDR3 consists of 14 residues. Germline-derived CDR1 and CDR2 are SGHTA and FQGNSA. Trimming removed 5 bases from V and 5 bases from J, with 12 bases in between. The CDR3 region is CASSPGQKNEKLFF. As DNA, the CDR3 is TGTGCCAGCAGCCCAGGGCAGAAGAATGAAAAACTGTTTTTT.